Each of the 28 T cell receptor beta chains below was sequenced from the same sample in a study of response to subunit inactivated influenza vaccine. TCRdb ran MiXCR on the RT-PCR reads and lists one entry per CDR3 protein. Among around 650,000 distinct CDR3 sequences, about 15% were seen once, and the ten largest hold roughly 10%. Sequenced here: PBMCs from blood, sampled roughly 12 days after vaccination. These receptors originate from a man aged 50 to 59 who received an inactivated influenza vaccine.

This chain joins TRBV18 and TRBJ2-5; 11 nucleotides match TRBD1. There are 17 residues in the CDR3. V lost 3 bases to trimming and J lost 6 bases; unmatched junction nucleotides: 12. Germline assignment: CDR1 KGHSH and CDR2 LQKENI. The CDR3 nucleotides read TGTGCCAGCTCACCCAATGCCGGGACAGGGGGTACTAAGACCCAGTACTTC. It specifies CASSPNAGTGGTKTQYF.

The chain recombines TRBV20-1 with TRBJ2-3; a possible D gene is TRBD1 (5 bases). There are 13 residues in the CDR3. Germline CDR1 DFQATT, CDR2 SNEGSKA (reference sequence). V lost 7 bases and J lost 1, with 12 bases in between. CDR3 protein: CSVQKGGTDTQYF. For the CDR3, the DNA is TGCAGTGTCCAGAAAGGGGGCACAGATACGCAGTATTTT.

Ten or more counts support this clonotype. The rearrangement joins TRBV3-1 to TRBJ2-1; TRBD1 or TRBD2 may be the D gene (6 bases each). CDR3 length: 16 amino acids. V dropped 4 bases and J dropped 3 bases, with 16 bases sitting between them. The germline V gene has CDR1 LGHDT and CDR2 YNNKEL (reference sequence). Here the CDR3 DNA reads TGTGCCAGCAGCCGGCTTAGGGGGGAGTTCTACAATGAGCAGTTCTTC. Protein product: CASSRLRGEFYNEQFF.

This clonotype has just a few counts. CDR3 amino acids: CASSAGRSGGGTDTQYF. The CDR3 nucleotides read TGTGCCAGCAGCGCCGGTCGTAGCGGGGGTGGGACAGATACGCAGTATTTT. V and J are TRBV7-2 and TRBJ2-3; 9 bases fit TRBD2. V was pared by 5 bases and J by 3 bases, with 12 bases of the junction left unmatched. This CDR3 is 17 amino acids long. CDR1 SGHTA and CDR2 FQGNSA come from the germline V gene.

The gene calls are TRBV4-3 and TRBJ2-1; 7 bases fit TRBD2. The germline CDR1 and CDR2 sequences are LGHNA and YSLEER. The CDR3 contains 15 residues. J lost 3 bases, V lost 0 bases, and 2 bases had no gene match. The CDR3 region is CASSQDGLDYNEQFF. The CDR3 DNA reads as TGCGCCAGCAGCCAAGATGGACTAGACTACAATGAGCAGTTCTTC.

This clonotype was counted many times. The chain combines TRBV7-2 with TRBJ2-1; TRBD1 might be the D (6 bases). The CDR3 covers 15 residues. The V and J ends lost 5 bases and 6 bases respectively, with 17 bases between them. Germline CDR1 SGHTA, CDR2 FQGNSA. The CDR3 coding sequence is TGTGCCAGCAGCCAGACAGGCCCAGTCAGCAATGAGCAGTTCTTC. This codes for CASSQTGPVSNEQFF.

The CDR3: CASATGQGYTEAFF. For the CDR3, the DNA is TGTGCCAGCGCAACGGGACAGGGGTACACTGAAGCTTTCTTT. The chain employs TRBV2 and TRBJ1-1; 10 nucleotides line up with TRBD1. This CDR3 comprises 14 residues. Germline V lookup: CDR1 SNHLY, CDR2 FYNNEI. After removal of 8 bases from V and 3 bases from J, the junction contained 6 bases not matched to a gene.

This clonotype occurred a few times. V is TRBV7-9 and J is TRBJ2-3; 12 positions match TRBD1. Germline V CDR1 and CDR2: SEHNR, FQNEAQ (reference sequence). Germline trimming cut 5 bases from V and 2 bases from J; bases unmatched to any gene: 8. The CDR3 length is 17 residues. CDR3 loop: CASSAPGTGGVTDTQYF. CDR3 DNA: TGTGCCAGCAGCGCCCCCGGGACAGGGGGCGTCACAGATACGCAGTATTTT.

This clonotype occurred a few times. This chain links TRBV7-2 with TRBJ2-5; D tentatively reads TRBD1 or TRBD2 (5 bases each). Germline CDR1 is SGHTA and CDR2 is FQGNSA. Trimming pared 4 bases from V and 5 bases from J, leaving 20 bases between. The CDR3 totals 16 residues. The CDR3 nucleotides read TGTGCCAGCAGCTCCAGAATCTGGGACGGTTACGAGACCCAGTACTTC. Its translation: CASSSRIWDGYETQYF.

In its sample, this clonotype was seen a few times. The chain joins TRBV7-9 to TRBJ2-1; 12 bases agree with TRBD2. Trimming at V came to 4 bases and at J to 2 bases, leaving 6 bases not matched to a gene. CDR1 and CDR2 from the germline V gene are SEHNR and FQNEAQ (reference sequence). The CDR3 spans 17 residues. CDR3 sequence reads: CASSYPTSGGPYNEQFF. DNA of the CDR3: TGTGCCAGCAGCTACCCGACTAGCGGGGGACCCTACAATGAGCAGTTCTTC.

This clonotype was observed a handful of times. The chain carries TRBV15 and TRBJ2-7; a weak D match, TRBD1 (5 bases). Per the germline V gene, CDR1 is LNHNV and CDR2 is YYDKDF (reference sequence). Trimming took 5 bases from V and 3 from J, leaving 20 bases between them. The CDR3 is 16 amino acids. The CDR3 DNA follows: TGTGCCACCAGCGAGGTTGGGGCACTTGGAAGCTACGAGCAGTACTTC. It codes for CATSEVGALGSYEQYF.

This clonotype was picked up a small number of times. The chain joins TRBV5-1 to TRBJ2-7; either TRBD1 or TRBD2 may fit D (5 bases each). V lost 7 bases to trimming and J lost 4 bases, with 24 bases between them. There are 16 residues in the CDR3. Germline lookup yields CDR1 SGHRS and CDR2 YFSETQ. DNA of the CDR3: TGCGCCAGCTCCTTGAAAAGGGGACCAATTAAGTACGAGCAGTACTTC. The encoded protein is CASSLKRGPIKYEQYF.

With respect to this clonotype: In this CDR3 the conserved last residue, phenylalanine or tryptophan, is missing, so a read error is likely. The V gene is TRBV7-6, the J gene TRBJ2-3; D ambiguous. The CDR3 extends over 14 amino acids. The V and J ends lost 3 bases and 6 bases respectively, with 13 bases between them. CDR1 and CDR2 from the germline V gene are SGHVS and FNYEAQ. DNA for the CDR3: TGTGCCAGCAGCTTTCGAGGCCCACCCGATACGCAGTATTAT. The encoded protein is CASSFRGPPDTQYY.

Here the CDR3 reads CASRYRTSSSYEQYF. CDR3 DNA sequence: TGCGCCAGCAGATACAGGACTAGCAGCTCCTACGAGCAGTACTTC. J is TRBJ2-7 and V is TRBV4-1; 8 nucleotides match TRBD2. This CDR3 contains 15 residues. Germline V lookup: CDR1 MGHRA, CDR2 YSYEKL. With V trimmed by 6 bases and J by 0 bases, 7 bases remained unmatched.

J is TRBJ1-6 and V is TRBV4-3; D ambiguous. Trimming cost V 1 base and J 7 bases, with 8 bases left between them. Germline V gene data show CDR1 as LGHNA and CDR2 as YSLEER. The CDR3 sequence is 14 residues long. The CDR3 loop reads CASSQVDTNSPLHF. The CDR3 bases are TGCGCCAGCAGCCAAGTTGACACCAATTCACCCCTCCACTTT.

The genes are TRBV5-1 and TRBJ2-5; weak D call: TRBD2 (5 bases). The CDR3 covers 15 residues. V was pared by 0 bases and J by 2 bases, with 11 bases between. Germline lookup yields CDR1 SGHRS and CDR2 YFSETQ. The DNA of the CDR3 is TGCGCCAGCAGCTTGGAAGGCGGGCAGCAAGAGACCCAGTACTTC. Translation: CASSLEGGQQETQYF.

This clonotype was seen at least ten times. J is TRBJ2-7 and V is TRBV5-1; D uncertain. The CDR3 has 13 residues. Trimming cost V 0 bases and J 3 bases, with 7 bases left between them. Germline V gives CDR1 SGHRS, CDR2 YFSETQ. CDR3 amino acids: CASSLGRNYEQYF. The CDR3 DNA is TGCGCCAGCAGCTTGGGACGGAACTACGAGCAGTACTTC. Based on the CDR3 plus reference TRBV5-1 and TRBJ2-7, the full variable domain is KAGVTQTPRYLIKTRGQQVTLSCSPISGHRSVSWYQQTPGQGLQFLFEYFSETQRNKGNFPGRFSGRQFSNSRSEMNVSTLELGDSALYLCASSLGRNYEQYFGPGTRLTVT.

There are a few counts of this clonotype. This sequence joins TRBV5-6 and TRBJ2-3; D is possibly TRBD1 (5 bases). The germline V gene has CDR1 SGHDT and CDR2 YYEEEE. The length of the CDR3 is 16 residues. Trimming left V 4 bases short and J 1 base short, with 16 bases between. In DNA form, the CDR3 reads TGTGCCAGCAGCCCCGAAGGGGTTTGGGGCACAGATACGCAGTATTTT. Its translation is CASSPEGVWGTDTQYF.

A few counts support this clonotype. The gene calls are TRBV29-1 and TRBJ2-7, with D hard to call. The CDR3 is 16 residues long. V lost 1 base, J lost 4 bases, and 20 bases lay in between. In germline, CDR1 is SQVTM, CDR2 ANQGSEA. The CDR3 coding sequence is TGCAGCGTTGAAGGGTCTGTAGGGCAGGACCCTTACGAGCAGTACTTC. Its translation: CSVEGSVGQDPYEQYF.

The V gene is TRBV12-3 or TRBV12-4, the J gene TRBJ2-2; the match to TRBD1 covers 10 bases. The CDR3 length is 15 residues. The J segment lost 5 bases and the V segment lost 8 bases, leaving 8 bases of the junction unmatched. The CDR3 coding sequence is TGTGCCAGCCGAACCAGGACAGGGGGTACCGGGGAGCTGTTTTTT. Its translation: CASRTRTGGTGELFF.

The table lists this clonotype with a few counts. The chain carries TRBV28 and TRBJ2-2, with D hard to call. Germline V gives CDR1 MDHEN, CDR2 SYDVKM. The CDR3 runs to 12 residues. With 5 bases removed from V and 9 bases from J, the gap between germline ends came to 10 bases. The CDR3 sequence: CASSRPGRELFF. CDR3 nucleotide sequence: TGTGCCAGCAGTCGACCAGGCCGGGAGCTGTTTTTT.

DNA of the CDR3: TGCAGTGGTCGACTGGATACGCAGTATTTT. Encoded protein: CSGRLDTQYF. The V gene is TRBV20-1, the J gene TRBJ2-3, with D hard to call. This CDR3 has 10 amino acids. Germline V gene data show CDR1 as DFQATT and CDR2 as SNEGSKA (reference sequence). The V and J ends lost 7 bases and 6 bases respectively, with 8 bases between them.

Written as DNA, the CDR3 is TGTGCCAGCAGCCCCAAGGGAGGGATCCACGAGCAGTACTTC. Translation gives CASSPKGGIHEQYF. The V and J genes are TRBV3-1 and TRBJ2-7; 7 bases map to TRBD2. Germline CDR1 LGHDT, CDR2 YNNKEL (reference sequence). Trimming removed 4 bases from V and 5 bases from J; junction bases left unmatched: 8. CDR3 size: 14 residues.

This clonotype has a count of ten or more. The V and J genes are TRBV25-1 and TRBJ2-1; D is undetermined. Trimming removed 3 bases at V and 0 bases at J, with 6 bases between. Germline V gene data show CDR1 as MGHDK and CDR2 as SYGVNS. The CDR3 spans 14 residues. CDR3 region: CASSDGSSYNEQFF. The CDR3 region has the DNA TGTGCCAGCAGTGATGGCAGCTCCTACAATGAGCAGTTCTTC.

The V gene is TRBV7-9, the J gene TRBJ2-6, with 8 bases that match TRBD1. The ends lost 5 bases at V and 2 bases at J; junction bases unmatched: 2. The CDR3 runs 15 residues. Germline values: CDR1 SEHNR, CDR2 FQNEAQ (reference sequence). This CDR3 reads CASSTDRAGANVLTF. CDR3 bases: TGTGCCAGCAGCACGGACAGGGCTGGGGCCAACGTCCTGACTTTC.

This clonotype showed up just a few times. The chain links TRBV4-2 to TRBJ2-5; D remains unclear. Germline values: CDR1 LGHNA, CDR2 YNFKEQ. V gave up 0 bases and J gave up 0 bases, with 8 bases separating them. The CDR3 length is 15 residues. CDR3 loop: CASSQERRNQETQYF. The CDR3 DNA follows: TGTGCCAGCAGCCAAGAGAGGCGGAACCAAGAGACCCAGTACTTC.

A few counts support this clonotype. The gene calls are TRBV20-1 and TRBJ1-5; 8 nucleotides agree with TRBD1. Per the germline V gene, CDR1 is DFQATT and CDR2 is SNEGSKA (reference sequence). J gave up 2 bases and V 6 bases, and 12 bases lay outside the gene matches. The CDR3 is 16 residues long. The CDR3 here is CSASGQVLFGNQPQHF. The CDR3 DNA reads TGCAGTGCCTCGGGACAGGTTCTATTTGGCAATCAGCCCCAGCATTTT.

This chain uses TRBV11-2 with TRBJ2-1; 15 positions agree with TRBD2. Unmatched junction bases numbered 9, after V lost 4 bases and J lost 5 bases. The germline V gene has CDR1 SGHAT and CDR2 FQNNGV. There are 18 residues in the CDR3. The CDR3, as DNA: TGTGCCAGCAGCTATAAGGGGACTAGCGGGGGGAACCACAATGAGCAGTTCTTC. It translates to CASSYKGTSGGNHNEQFF.